A selection of T cell receptor beta chains follows, all from one sample in a study of technical replicates of blood from several donors. TCRdb keeps only in-frame clones here, not all; method: immunoSEQ multiplex PCR. Of 95,000 or so clones in the sample, approximately 95% were seen once. What was sequenced was T cells isolated from PBMCs. The receptors derive from a human donor in good health. The CDR3 runs from the conserved cysteine through the conserved F or W. Fields, in order: V gene, D gene, clone size, J gene, CDR3 protein, CDR3 DNA. D genes are given only for firm matches. Size is stated for part of the rows, as once, few or many counts, or as a class when the clone is expanded.

TRBV2	-	-	TRBJ2-7	CASSEDGGYEQYF	TGTGCCAGCAGTGAAGACGGGGGCTACGAGCAGTACTTC
TRBV9	TRBD2	-	TRBJ2-3	CASSGASGRSSGTQYF	TGTGCCAGCAGCGGGGCTAGCGGGAGGTCGTCGGGTACGCAGTATTTT
TRBV15	-	-	TRBJ2-7	CATSRDRGGDEASEQYF	TGTGCCACCAGCAGAGATAGGGGGGGGGATGAGGCGTCCGAGCAGTACTTC
TRBV27	-	-	TRBJ1-1	CASRGGDMNTEAFF	TGTGCCAGCAGAGGTGGGGACATGAACACTGAAGCTTTCTTT
TRBV7-3	TRBD2	-	TRBJ2-1	CASSLKLAGVREQFF	TGTGCCAGCAGCTTAAAATTGGCGGGAGTGCGTGAGCAGTTCTTC
TRBV9	-	-	TRBJ2-2	CASSVGGALTTGELFF	TGTGCCAGCAGCGTAGGAGGAGCATTGACCACCGGGGAGCTGTTTTTT
TRBV19	TRBD1	-	TRBJ1-4	CASSQDRGNEKLFF	TGTGCCAGTAGTCAGGACAGGGGAAATGAAAAACTGTTTTTT
TRBV2	-	-	TRBJ2-7	CASREGFTYEQYF	TGTGCCAGCAGGGAGGGTTTCACCTACGAGCAGTACTTC
TRBV19	TRBD1	-	TRBJ1-5	CASRDRAGNQPQHF	TGTGCCAGTAGGGACAGGGCAGGCAATCAGCCCCAGCATTTT
TRBV15	-	once	TRBJ1-1	CATSAGQRHTEAFF	TGTGCCACCAGCGCAGGACAGAGGCACACTGAAGCTTTCTTT
TRBV29-1	TRBD2	-	TRBJ2-7	CSVETTSGSEQYF	TGCAGCGTTGAGACGACTAGCGGTAGCGAGCAGTACTTC
TRBV14	TRBD2	-	TRBJ2-1	CASSLAGAYNEQFF	TGTGCCAGCAGTTTAGCGGGAGCCTACAATGAGCAGTTCTTC
TRBV9	TRBD1	-	TRBJ2-7	CASSVSPSGTGQSYEQYF	TGTGCCAGCAGCGTAAGCCCCTCCGGGACAGGACAATCCTACGAGCAGTACTTC
TRBV19	TRBD1	-	TRBJ2-7	CASSMGTGSYEQYF	TGTGCCAGTAGTATGGGGACAGGGTCCTACGAGCAGTACTTC
TRBV7-8	TRBD2	-	TRBJ2-1	CASFLAGANEQFF	TGTGCCAGCTTTCTAGCGGGAGCTAACGAGCAGTTCTTC
TRBV9	-	once	TRBJ1-1	CASSAGTQGGTEAFF	TGTGCCAGCAGCGCTGGGACACAGGGAGGGACTGAAGCTTTCTTT
TRBV2	-	-	TRBJ1-5	CASSQTVAQPQHF	TGTGCCAGCAGCCAGACTGTAGCACAGCCCCAGCATTTT
TRBV18	-	-	TRBJ2-7	CASSPREQGIEQYF	TGTGCCAGCTCACCCCGAGAGCAGGGAATCGAGCAGTACTTC
TRBV6-4	-	-	TRBJ1-2	CASSDFPGLGYGYTF	TGTGCCAGCAGTGACTTCCCGGGACTGGGCTATGGCTACACCTTC
TRBV5-1	TRBD2	-	TRBJ2-1	CASSLDGGSNEQFF	TGCGCCAGCAGCTTGGACGGGGGGAGCAATGAGCAGTTCTTC
TRBV4-1	-	-	TRBJ2-2	CASGQGGTGELFF	TGCGCCAGCGGTCAGGGGGGCACCGGGGAGCTGTTTTTT
TRBV27	TRBD2	-	TRBJ2-1	CASSFLAENEQFF	TGTGCCAGCAGTTTTCTAGCGGAAAATGAGCAGTTCTTC
TRBV27	TRBD1	-	TRBJ2-3	CASSLSGQGATDTQYF	TGTGCCAGCAGTTTATCGGGACAGGGGGCAACAGATACGCAGTATTTT
TRBV6-1	-	-	TRBJ1-5	CASSEDRASNQPQHF	TGTGCCAGCAGTGAAGACAGGGCTAGCAATCAGCCCCAGCATTTT
TRBV29-1	-	few	TRBJ1-4	CSVDRNEKLFF	TGCAGCGTTGACAGGAATGAAAAACTGTTTTTT
TRBV7-8	TRBD1	-	TRBJ1-1	CASSLAGTGSGTEAFF	TGTGCCAGCAGCTTAGCAGGGACAGGGAGCGGCACTGAAGCTTTCTTT
TRBV2	-	few	TRBJ2-7	CASSDGSEQYF	TGTGCCAGCAGTGATGGGAGCGAGCAGTACTTC